This TCR beta chain emerged from a study of blood T cell repertoires in COVID-19 (dated by TCRdb to 2020 to 2021). Context from the whole study: The collaborator samples originated in the United States, Italy and Spain and spanned the acute and convalescent phases of COVID-19. The prospective study material was composed of cDNA or gDNA derived from T cells, B-cell-depleted T cells, or PBMCs. Sample metadata almost always included a de-identified subject ID, COVID-19 status, age in years and sex. The repertoires were released in a freely available public database meant as a resource for research on the immune response to SARS-CoV-2. Deeply sampled blood TCRbeta repertoires from subjects exposed to, actively infected with, or recovered from COVID-19 were included in the dataset. Where HLA class I and class II types were available, the types were taken from metadata supplied by the sample provider, not from assay-based typing. The samples were drawn from two sources: the first 160 participants of the ongoing ImmuneRACE study, and over 1,000 subjects contributed by 6 global collaborators. Broader findings and caveats from the paper: The amount of clinical and demographic metadata varied by source and participant and was provided uncurated.

For this chain, trimming is 2 bases at the V end and 5 bases at the J end, and the number of junction bases without a gene match is 0. Based on the germline V gene, the CDR1 and CDR2 sequences are SGHRS and YFSETQ. The CDR3, cysteine through phenylalanine, is 13 amino acids long. Solely the CDR3 DNA is kept, with 39 bases framed from the first base. The immunoSEQ Assay, a bias-controlled multiplex PCR, was used to amplify TCRbeta CDR3 regions from genomic DNA. On the study's bioinformatics: Within the assay, amplification of reference gene primers was used to estimate how many nucleated cells each sample contained. To quantify the absolute abundance of each unique TCRbeta CDR3 rearrangement, sequence reads were collapsed and filtered. For each sample, productive Simpson clonality was calculated as the square root of Simpson's diversity index across productive rearrangements. TCRdb provides this immuneACCESS table in a form limited to in-frame rearrangements. Some clones are lacking; in checked studies, under half of them reflect an unresolved V gene, and why the rest are absent is not known. The V and J calls and clone size were taken over from that table, and D and trimming were inferred from the DNA. Present in this sample are over 50,000 clones, approximately 81% of which were seen just once. The ten largest clonotypes hold approximately 2.6% of the sample.

Collaborating institutions collected whole blood in K2EDTA tubes following their own protocols. For TCRbeta analysis, collaborator samples were shipped as frozen whole blood, as isolated PBMCs, or as DNA extracted from either sample type. Concerning this clone itself: Its binding antigen is unknown. The record has no base qualities; no much larger clone is one base away.

Specimen: peripheral blood. This chain is built from TRBV5-1 and TRBJ1-5; 8 junctional bases match TRBD1. This receptor was identified in a man aged 50 to 59 with acute or convalescent COVID-19. The CDR3 amino acid sequence is: CASSLQGDQPQHF. The sequenced DNA: TGCGCCAGCAGCTTACAGGGGGATCAGCCCCAGCATTTT.